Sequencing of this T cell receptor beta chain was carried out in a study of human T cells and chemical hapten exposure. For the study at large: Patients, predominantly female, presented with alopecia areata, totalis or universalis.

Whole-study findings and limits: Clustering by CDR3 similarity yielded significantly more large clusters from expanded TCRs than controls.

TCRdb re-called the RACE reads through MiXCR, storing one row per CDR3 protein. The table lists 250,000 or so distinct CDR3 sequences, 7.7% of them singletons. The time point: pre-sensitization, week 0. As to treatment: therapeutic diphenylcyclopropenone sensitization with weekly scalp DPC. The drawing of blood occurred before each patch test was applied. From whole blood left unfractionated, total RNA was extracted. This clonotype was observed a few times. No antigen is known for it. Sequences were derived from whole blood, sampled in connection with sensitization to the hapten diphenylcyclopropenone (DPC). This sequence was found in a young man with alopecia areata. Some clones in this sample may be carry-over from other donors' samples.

The CDR3 is CAIEDRGLRNEQFF. CDR3 nucleotides: TGTGCCATCGAGGACAGGGGGCTTCGGAATGAGCAGTTCTTC. The chain carries TRBV10-3 and TRBJ2-1, with 11 bases matching TRBD1. CDR1 ENHRY and CDR2 SYGVKD come from the germline V gene. The ends lost 8 bases at V and 7 bases at J; junction bases unmatched: 7. CDR3 size: 14 residues.